The entry that follows covers one T cell receptor beta chain sequence. Antigen: not known. The junction departs from the called germline gene at one end, perhaps through a read error. Time point given: week 23, last vaccination. Every single dose of the vaccine, 300 ug of mutant IDH1 20-mer peptide, came with topical imiquimod. Clones were sequenced by immunoSEQ multiplex PCR, and TCRdb holds only the in-frame ones, with some missing. The sample contains about 65,000 clones, approximately 81% of which appear only once. These data belong to a study of a mutant IDH1 vaccine in newly diagnosed glioma. Across the whole study: Antecedent treatment encompassed radiotherapy, temozolomide, or their combination; the majority received both.

From germline, CDR1 is MNHNY and CDR2 SVGAGI (reference sequence). CDR3 length equals 12 residues. Sequenced here: PBMCs, sampled from a glioma patient whose treatment included an IDH1 peptide vaccine. The TCR was taken from a man between 25 and 39 years old with glioma. The genes are TRBV6-6 and TRBJ2-5; D is possibly TRBD1 (6 bases). The CDR3 DNA reads as TGTGCCAGCAGTAAAACGAGACAGGTCAAAGACTTC. Translating it yields CASSKTRQVKDF.